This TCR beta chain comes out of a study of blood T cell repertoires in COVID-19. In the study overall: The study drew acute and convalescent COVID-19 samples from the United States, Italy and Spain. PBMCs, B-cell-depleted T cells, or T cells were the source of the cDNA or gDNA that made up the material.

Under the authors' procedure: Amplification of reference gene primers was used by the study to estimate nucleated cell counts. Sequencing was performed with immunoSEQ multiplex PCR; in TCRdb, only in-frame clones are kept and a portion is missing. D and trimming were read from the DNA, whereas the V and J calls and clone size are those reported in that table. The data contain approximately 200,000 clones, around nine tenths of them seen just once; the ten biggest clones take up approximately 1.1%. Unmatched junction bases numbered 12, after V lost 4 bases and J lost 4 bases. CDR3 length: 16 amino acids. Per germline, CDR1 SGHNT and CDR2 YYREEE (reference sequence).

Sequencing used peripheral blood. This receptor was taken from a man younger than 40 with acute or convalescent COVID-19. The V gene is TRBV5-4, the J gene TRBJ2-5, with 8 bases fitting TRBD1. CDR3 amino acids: CASSDQERTGRETQYF. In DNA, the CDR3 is TGTGCCAGCAGCGACCAAGAACGGACAGGGAGAGAGACCCAGTACTTC.